This T cell receptor beta chain was identified in a study of cytomegalovirus exposure and HLA in healthy donors. Findings and limits, study-wide: Follow-up analysis found HLA locus-dependent TCR association rates, highest for DRB1 and lowest for HLA-C. Across donors, most TCRs were seen rarely, yet some public ones were widespread. It was approximately 150 TCR beta chains that were listed as cytomegalovirus-associated. TCR beta sequences reportedly predicted the HLA-A and HLA-B alleles of most subjects accurately.

Trimming took 1 base from V and 7 from J; bases not matched to a gene: 7. The CDR3 extends over 16 amino acids. CDR1 and CDR2 (germline): MNHNS, SASEGT. This clone was counted between two and nine times. Antigen: not known. Vbeta (60) and Jbeta (13) primers were used in the PCR. Sequencing used immunoSEQ multiplex PCR; TCRdb keeps in-frame clones, though not all of them. This sample yields about 160,000 clones, of which roughly four fifths are seen a single time; about 3% belongs to the top ten. The specimen was PBMCs. The receptor was isolated from a woman between 45 and 60 years old in good health and CMV-seropositive. The chain recombines TRBV6-1 with TRBJ1-4, with TRBD1 identical over 9 bases. The CDR3 DNA reads TGTGCCAGCAGTGAAGGAGCTGGACAGGGGTCTGAAAAACTGTTTTTT. It codes for CASSEGAGQGSEKLFF.